The T cell receptor beta chain described here comes from a study of glioma-infiltrating T cells after dendritic cell vaccination. Across the study: Samples are from glioblastoma patients in Phase I and II dendritic cell vaccine trials.

V shed 4 bases and J 6 bases; nucleotides not matched to a gene: 4. Germline assignment: CDR1 SGHRS and CDR2 YFSETQ. The CDR3 runs to 13 residues. Study observations and caveats: Survival was not directly related to TCR clonality in these patients. Patients with more pretreatment TILs had longer time to progression and survival. The cohort had few patients with full blood and tumor sets.

To note about this clone: What it binds is unknown.

The data were produced by immunoSEQ multiplex PCR, yet TCRdb's version contains in-frame clones alone and is incomplete. The sample has 80,000 to 100,000 clones, 79% seen once. The sample in question was blood, obtained before dendritic cell vaccination. The J gene is TRBJ2-7, the V gene TRBV5-1, with 10 positions matching TRBD2. The source of this sequence is a human donor with glioblastoma. CDR3 coding DNA: TGCGCCAGCAGCCCTAGCGGGAGTGGCGAGCAGTACTTC. Amino acids: CASSPSGSGEQYF.